Listed below are T cell receptor beta chains from one sample, sequenced in a study of blood T cell repertoires in COVID-19. Profiled with immunoSEQ multiplex PCR; TCRdb holds only in-frame clones, not every one. The table shows tens of thousands of clones, with more than 80% occurring only once. The sample taken for sequencing was peripheral blood. These receptors were taken from a human donor with active COVID-19. The donor label of this sample is uncertain. The CDR3 runs from the conserved cysteine through the conserved F or W. A D gene is named only where the DNA matches it firmly. A row's size may be missing; if present it is once, few, many or a size class.

v_gene: TRBV19; j_gene: TRBJ1-1; abundance: -; len: 14; d_gene: -; CDR3nt: TGTGCCAGCCCGAAAAAACACTGGAGCACTGAAGCTTTCTTT; CDR3aa: CASPKKHWSTEAFF
v_gene: TRBV7-2; j_gene: TRBJ1-5; abundance: -; len: 16; d_gene: TRBD1; CDR3nt: TGTGCCAGCAGCTTGGGAAGGCAGGGGGCGAGTCAGCCCCAGCATTTT; CDR3aa: CASSLGRQGASQPQHF
v_gene: TRBV7-6; j_gene: TRBJ2-3; abundance: -; len: 15; d_gene: -; CDR3nt: TGTGCCAGCAGCGACCGGGACACCATCACAGATACGCAGTATTTT; CDR3aa: CASSDRDTITDTQYF
v_gene: TRBV19; j_gene: TRBJ1-6; abundance: -; len: 15; d_gene: -; CDR3nt: TGTGCCAGTTCCTCCGGAGGCTCCTATAATTCACCCCTCCACTTT; CDR3aa: CASSSGGSYNSPLHF
v_gene: TRBV7-9; j_gene: TRBJ2-7; abundance: few; len: 13; d_gene: -; CDR3nt: TGTGCCAGCAGCTTTGACAGATCCTACGAGCAGTACTTC; CDR3aa: CASSFDRSYEQYF
v_gene: TRBV6-2/TRBV6-3; j_gene: TRBJ1-2; abundance: -; len: 15; d_gene: TRBD1; CDR3nt: TGTGCCAGCAGTTTTGATTCCCGGGACAGGCCTTCGAACACCTTC; CDR3aa: CASSFDSRDRPSNTF
v_gene: TRBV7-9; j_gene: TRBJ2-5; abundance: -; len: 16; d_gene: -; CDR3nt: TGTGCCAGCAGCTTAACGGGAGCGTGGTTACAAGAGACCCAGTACTTC; CDR3aa: CASSLTGAWLQETQYF
v_gene: TRBV29-1; j_gene: TRBJ2-7; abundance: -; len: 13; d_gene: -; CDR3nt: TGCAGCGGTAGGGGGGAGGGAAACTACGAGCAGTACTTC; CDR3aa: CSGRGEGNYEQYF
v_gene: TRBV7-9; j_gene: TRBJ2-1; abundance: once; len: 15; d_gene: -; CDR3nt: TGTGCCAGCAGCTTAAACTCAGTCTCGGGAAATGAGCAGTTCTTC; CDR3aa: CASSLNSVSGNEQFF
v_gene: TRBV6-5; j_gene: TRBJ2-7; abundance: -; len: 16; d_gene: -; CDR3nt: TGTGCCAGCAGTTCTACCCCTAGGGGATGGGACTACGAGCAGTACTTC; CDR3aa: CASSSTPRGWDYEQYF
v_gene: TRBV4-2; j_gene: TRBJ2-2; abundance: -; len: 18; d_gene: TRBD1; CDR3nt: TGTGCCAGCAGCCCCCTTGGCTCGGGACAGGGGAACACCGGGGAGCTGTTTTTT; CDR3aa: CASSPLGSGQGNTGELFF
v_gene: TRBV7-2; j_gene: TRBJ2-5; abundance: -; len: 14; d_gene: -; CDR3nt: TGTGCCAGCAGCGTACTCAGGGGCCCGGAGACCCAGTACTTC; CDR3aa: CASSVLRGPETQYF
v_gene: TRBV6-5; j_gene: TRBJ1-2; abundance: -; len: 13; d_gene: -; CDR3nt: TGTGCCAGCACCGCGGGGCAGACCTATGGCTACACCTTC; CDR3aa: CASTAGQTYGYTF
v_gene: TRBV5-1; j_gene: TRBJ2-7; abundance: -; len: 16; d_gene: -; CDR3nt: TGCGCCAGCAGCTTGGGTGGGCAGGGATTGCCCTACGAGCAGTACTTC; CDR3aa: CASSLGGQGLPYEQYF
v_gene: TRBV15; j_gene: TRBJ2-7; abundance: -; len: 11; d_gene: TRBD1; CDR3nt: TGTGCCACCAGCAGAGAGGGGACAGTTGACTTC; CDR3aa: CATSREGTVDF
v_gene: TRBV7-3; j_gene: TRBJ2-1; abundance: once; len: 14; d_gene: -; CDR3nt: TGTGCCAGCCTTGCCCCGACTTCCTTCCATGAGCAGTTCTTC; CDR3aa: CASLAPTSFHEQFF
v_gene: TRBV7-2; j_gene: TRBJ2-7; abundance: -; len: 15; d_gene: TRBD2; CDR3nt: TGTGCCAGCAGCCCCGGACTAGCGGGAGGACGGGAGCAGTACTTC; CDR3aa: CASSPGLAGGREQYF
v_gene: TRBV7-3; j_gene: TRBJ2-3; abundance: -; len: 14; d_gene: TRBD2; CDR3nt: TGTGCCAGCAGCTTAGCGGGAGGGCTGGATACGCAGTATTTT; CDR3aa: CASSLAGGLDTQYF
v_gene: TRBV2; j_gene: TRBJ2-5; abundance: -; len: 15; d_gene: TRBD1; CDR3nt: TGTGCCAGCAGTCTCGGGACAGGGGGCGGAGAGACCCAGTACTTC; CDR3aa: CASSLGTGGGETQYF
v_gene: TRBV5-1; j_gene: TRBJ2-1; abundance: -; len: 16; d_gene: -; CDR3nt: TGCGCCAGCAGCATTACAGGAAAGGGCCTTTTGGCTGAGCAGTTCTTC; CDR3aa: CASSITGKGLLAEQFF
v_gene: TRBV5-6; j_gene: TRBJ1-3; abundance: -; len: 14; d_gene: -; CDR3nt: TGTGCCAGCAGCTTGATAGTGAACCGAAACACCATATATTTT; CDR3aa: CASSLIVNRNTIYF
v_gene: TRBV27; j_gene: TRBJ2-1; abundance: -; len: 15; d_gene: -; CDR3nt: TGTGCCAGCAGTTTAAGTGGGGGGGCCCACAATGAGCAGTTCTTC; CDR3aa: CASSLSGGAHNEQFF
v_gene: TRBV7-2; j_gene: TRBJ2-7; abundance: -; len: 15; d_gene: TRBD1; CDR3nt: TGTGCCAGCAGCCTAAGAGGGAGGACAGGGGTCGAGCAGTACTTC; CDR3aa: CASSLRGRTGVEQYF
v_gene: TRBV15; j_gene: TRBJ1-2; abundance: -; len: 12; d_gene: TRBD1; CDR3nt: TGTGCCACTCGGGTAGGGGGCGATGGCTACACCTTC; CDR3aa: CATRVGGDGYTF
v_gene: TRBV5-4; j_gene: TRBJ2-1; abundance: once; len: 15; d_gene: TRBD1; CDR3nt: TGTGCCAGCAGCTTCCGGGACAGGGGGGACAATGAGCAGTTCTTC; CDR3aa: CASSFRDRGDNEQFF
v_gene: TRBV7-3; j_gene: TRBJ1-2; abundance: -; len: 9; d_gene: -; CDR3nt: TGTGCAAGACAGTATGGCTACACCTTC; CDR3aa: CARQYGYTF